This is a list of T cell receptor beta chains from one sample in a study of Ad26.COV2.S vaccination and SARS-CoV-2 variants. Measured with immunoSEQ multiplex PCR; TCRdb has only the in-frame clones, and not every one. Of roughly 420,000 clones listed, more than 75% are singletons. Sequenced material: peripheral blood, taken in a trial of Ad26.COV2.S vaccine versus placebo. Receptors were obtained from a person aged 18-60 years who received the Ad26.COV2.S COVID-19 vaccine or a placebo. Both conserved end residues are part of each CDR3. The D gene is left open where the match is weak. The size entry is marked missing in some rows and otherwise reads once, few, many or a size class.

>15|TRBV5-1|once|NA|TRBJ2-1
CASSPEGPTYNEQFF
TGCGCCAGCAGCCCGGAAGGGCCTACCTACAATGAGCAGTTCTTC
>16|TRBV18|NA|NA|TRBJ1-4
CASSQLQGATNEKLFF
TGTGCCAGCTCACAATTGCAGGGCGCGACTAATGAAAAACTGTTTTTT
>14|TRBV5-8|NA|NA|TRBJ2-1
CASSLAGGWNEQFF
TGTGCCAGCAGCTTGGCTGGGGGTTGGAATGAGCAGTTCTTC
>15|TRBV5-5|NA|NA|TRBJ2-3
CASSLGSPDTDTQYF
TGTGCCAGCAGCTTGGGCAGTCCCGACACAGATACGCAGTATTTT
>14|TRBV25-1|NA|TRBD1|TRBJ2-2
CASRGQGGTGELFF
TGTGCTAGCAGGGGACAGGGTGGCACCGGGGAGCTGTTTTTT
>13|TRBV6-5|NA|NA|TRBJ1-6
CASSYGGQSPLHF
TGTGCCAGCAGTTATGGGGGGCAATCACCCCTCCACTTT
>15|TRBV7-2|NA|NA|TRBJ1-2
CASILQGRANYGYTF
TGTGCCAGCATATTACAGGGTAGAGCTAACTATGGCTACACCTTC
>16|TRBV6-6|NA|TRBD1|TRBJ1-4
CASSYPIRGQGEKLFF
TGTGCCAGCAGTTACCCGATTAGGGGGCAGGGTGAAAAACTGTTTTTT
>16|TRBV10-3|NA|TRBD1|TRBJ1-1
CAIRTGTGLKNTEAFF
TGTGCCATCAGAACCGGGACAGGGCTTAAGAACACTGAAGCTTTCTTT
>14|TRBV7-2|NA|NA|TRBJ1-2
CASSAYRELYGYTF
TGTGCCAGCAGCGCCTACAGGGAACTCTATGGCTACACCTTC
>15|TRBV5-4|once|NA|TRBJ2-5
CASSLGEQVGETQYF
TGTGCCAGCAGCTTGGGGGAACAGGTGGGGGAGACCCAGTACTTC
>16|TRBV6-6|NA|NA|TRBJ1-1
CASRLGAFVMNTEAFF
TGTGCCAGCCGACTCGGGGCCTTCGTAATGAACACTGAAGCTTTCTTT
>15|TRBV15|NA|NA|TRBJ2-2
CATSREGGQTGELFF
TGTGCCACCAGCAGAGAGGGGGGGCAAACCGGGGAGCTGTTTTTT
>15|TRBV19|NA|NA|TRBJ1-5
CASSMTAGPNQPQHF
TGTGCCAGTAGTATGACGGCAGGTCCCAATCAGCCCCAGCATTTT
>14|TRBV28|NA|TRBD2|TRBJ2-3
CASSRGGAADTQYF
TGTGCCAGCAGCCGCGGGGGGGCGGCAGATACGCAGTATTTT
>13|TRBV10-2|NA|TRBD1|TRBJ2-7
CASSDDRGFEQYF
TGCGCCAGCAGTGACGACAGGGGTTTTGAGCAGTACTTC
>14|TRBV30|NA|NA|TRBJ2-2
CAWSVGGHTGELFF
TGTGCCTGGAGTGTTGGGGGGCACACCGGGGAGCTGTTTTTT
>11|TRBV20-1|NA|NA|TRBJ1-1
CSARGGTEAFF
TGCAGTGCTAGAGGGGGCACTGAAGCTTTCTTT
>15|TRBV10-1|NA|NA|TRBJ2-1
CASSTTRGLHNEQFF
TGCGCCAGCAGTACAACACGGGGGCTTCACAATGAGCAGTTCTTC
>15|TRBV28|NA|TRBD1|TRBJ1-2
CASSYTGTGTRGYTF
TGTGCCAGCAGTTATACCGGGACAGGGACGAGAGGCTACACCTTC
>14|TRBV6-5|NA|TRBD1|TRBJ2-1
CATLEQGNYNEQFF
TGTGCCACACTAGAACAGGGGAACTACAATGAGCAGTTCTTC
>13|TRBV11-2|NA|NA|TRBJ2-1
CASSEIRHNEQFF
TGTGCCAGCAGCGAGATTAGACACAATGAGCAGTTCTTC
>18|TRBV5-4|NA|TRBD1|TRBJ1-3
CASSRTGQGIGAGNTIYF
TGTGCCAGCAGCCGTACGGGACAGGGGATTGGGGCCGGAAACACCATATATTTT
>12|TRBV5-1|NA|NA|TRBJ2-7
CASSRESYEQYF
TGCGCCAGCAGCCGGGAGTCCTACGAGCAGTACTTC
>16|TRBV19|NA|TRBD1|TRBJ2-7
CASSSLGQGVAYEQYF
TGTGCCAGTAGTAGCTTGGGACAGGGGGTCGCCTACGAGCAGTACTTC
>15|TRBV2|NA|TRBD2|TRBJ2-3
CASRNSGGGTDTQYF
TGTGCCAGCAGGAATAGCGGGGGGGGCACAGATACGCAGTATTTT
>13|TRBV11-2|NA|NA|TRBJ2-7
CASSLAQGGEQYF
TGTGCCAGCAGCTTAGCTCAGGGGGGTGAGCAGTACTTC
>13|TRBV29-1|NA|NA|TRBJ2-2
CSSSIPNTGELFF
TGCAGCTCCTCGATTCCGAACACCGGGGAGCTGTTTTTT
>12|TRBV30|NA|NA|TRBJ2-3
CAWSKGGDTQYF
TGTGCCTGGAGTAAGGGGGGTGATACGCAGTATTTT
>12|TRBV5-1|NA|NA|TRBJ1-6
CASAGSDSPLHF
TGCGCCAGCGCTGGGAGTGATTCACCCCTCCACTTT
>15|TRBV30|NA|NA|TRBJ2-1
CAWSSTGGSYNEQFF
TGTGCCTGGAGCTCCACCGGGGGCTCCTACAATGAGCAGTTCTTC
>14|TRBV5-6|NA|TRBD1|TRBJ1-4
CASSKTGVGEKLFF
TGTGCCAGCAGCAAAACAGGGGTAGGGGAAAAACTGTTTTTT
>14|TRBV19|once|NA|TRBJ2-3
CASSIVVGKAAQYF
TGTGCCAGTAGTATAGTCGTTGGGAAGGCGGCGCAGTATTTT
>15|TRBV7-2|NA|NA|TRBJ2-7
CASSLGPTPSYEQYF
TGTGCCAGCAGCTTAGGGCCAACACCCTCCTACGAGCAGTACTTC
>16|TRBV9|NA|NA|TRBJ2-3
CASSGGQNPFTDTQYF
TGTGCCAGCAGCGGTGGACAGAACCCTTTCACAGATACGCAGTATTTT
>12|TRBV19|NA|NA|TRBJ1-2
CASSDSPDGYTF
TGTGCCAGTAGTGATTCGCCCGATGGCTACACCTTC
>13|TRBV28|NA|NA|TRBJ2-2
CASSFFGAGELFF
TGTGCCAGCAGTTTTTTTGGGGCCGGGGAGCTGTTTTTT
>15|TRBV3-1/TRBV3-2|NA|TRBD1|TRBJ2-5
CASSRTGEGQETQYF
TGTGCCAGCAGCCGAACAGGGGAAGGTCAGGAGACCCAGTACTTC
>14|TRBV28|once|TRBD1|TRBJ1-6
CASTRDRGNSPLHF
TGTGCCAGCACTAGGGACAGGGGGAATTCACCCCTCCACTTT
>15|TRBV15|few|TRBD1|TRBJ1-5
CATSKWDRGYQPQHF
TGTGCCACCAGCAAATGGGACAGGGGATATCAGCCCCAGCATTTT